This T cell receptor (beta chain) derives from a study of shared clonotypes between healthy human individuals. J gave up 6 bases and V 4 bases, and 20 bases lay outside the gene matches. The CDR3 extends over 18 amino acids. The germline gives CDR1 SGHRS, CDR2 YFSETQ. Points from the study as a whole: The study found lower generation probabilities in non-shared clonotypes than in those shared by all four donors.

This clone was detected only a few times. Its antigen is as yet unknown. Repertoires were generated with immunoSEQ multiplex PCR, while TCRdb's copy carries only in-frame clones and drops some. The sample holds 650,000 to 750,000 clones, 72% seen once. The receptor was isolated from a woman younger than 45 in good health. The chain recombines TRBV5-1 with TRBJ2-3, with 7 nucleotides matching TRBD2. Sample: memory CD4+ T cells sorted from blood. Subset noted: CD45RA-negative fraction. As DNA, the CDR3 is TGCGCCAGCAGCCCCCCTATGTTGAGCGGGGTGTGGGGGGATACGCAGTATTTT. Its protein is CASSPPMLSGVWGDTQYF.